This T cell receptor (beta chain) was found in a study of CD8+ T cells in alopecia areata. Extracted RNA was reverse transcribed, and the resulting cDNA served as sequencing template. Libraries were prepared by immunoSEQ multiplex PCR; TCRdb keeps only in-frame clonotypes and omits some of them. The top ten hold around 5% of the sample, which has roughly 150,000 clones, roughly 50% seen once. Study conclusions and caveats: Lesional scalp, notably in alopecia totalis/universalis, had clonality above that of normal scalp. Sequencing of scalp tissue also captures the resident alphabeta T cells of normal skin. TCR sharing across patients was less clear than in mice, possibly HLA-related.

Turning to this clone: What it binds is not known.

The V and J ends lost 0 bases and 4 bases respectively, with 4 bases between them. This CDR3 is 12 amino acids long. Germline CDR1 reads ENHRY; CDR2 reads SYGVKD. This clonotype was sampled from a human donor in good health. Sequencing was performed on CD4+ T cells sorted from blood. The rearrangement joins TRBV10-3 to TRBJ2-7; D ambiguous. The CDR3 protein is CAISESDYEQYF. In DNA, the CDR3 is TGTGCCATCAGTGAGTCCGATTACGAGCAGTACTTC.